This T cell receptor beta chain was identified in a study of identical twins. Notes on the study in general: For out-of-frame beta sequences, excess twin sharing was weaker. Those out-of-frame alpha sequences shared by twins showed an excess of low generation probability.

This clonotype was seen a few times. The target antigen is unknown. The CDR3 contains 15 residues. V shed 5 bases and J 2 bases; nucleotides not matched to a gene: 1. TCRdb reprocessed the 5' RACE reads via MiXCR and lists one record per CDR3 protein. The sample lists around 960,000 distinct CDR3 sequences, 12% seen once, with about 1.5% in the top ten. In addition, the sample was reused for a study of yellow fever vaccine responses in identical twins.

The source is a young woman in good health. This chain links TRBV12-3 or TRBV12-4 with TRBJ2-7, with 15 bases fitting TRBD2. Sequencing was carried out using PBMCs. This CDR3 is CASSRTSGRAYEQYF. DNA for the CDR3: TGTGCCAGCAGTCGGACTAGCGGGAGGGCCTACGAGCAGTACTTC.